Sequencing of this TCR beta chain was carried out in a study of cytomegalovirus exposure and HLA in healthy donors. With 60 Vbeta and 13 Jbeta primers, the PCR was carried out. The repertoire was sequenced with immunoSEQ multiplex PCR; TCRdb's copy has only in-frame clones and lacks some. The sample has some 90,000 clones, 69% seen once; the top ten hold 2.7%. The sequenced sample consisted of PBMCs. The TCR was taken from a man aged 45-60 years in good health and CMV-seronegative.

Here the CDR3 DNA reads TGTGCCAGCCTCTTGGCTAGCGGGAGGGCGAACACCGGGGAGCTGTTTTTT. This encodes CASLLASGRANTGELFF. V and J are TRBV9 and TRBJ2-2, with 12 bases identical to TRBD2. Germline assignment: CDR1 SGDLS and CDR2 YYNGEE. Losses at the gene ends were 7 bases for V and 0 bases for J; bases not matched to a gene: 7. The CDR3 runs to 17 residues.